This T cell receptor (beta chain) was identified during a study of early T cells in non-severe SARS-CoV-2 infection (dated by TCRdb to 2020 to 2023). With regard to the full study: Because TCR sequencing was done on bulk RNA from unsorted whole blood, the alpha and beta chains could not be paired.

The study at large found these results: Matching against VDJdb was skewed toward anti-spike CD8 responses, likely underestimated virus-specific expansions, and missed private and CD4 specificities.

A case-control design nested within a healthcare worker cohort in London, UK, was used, with weekly nasopharyngeal swab PCR tests and blood sampling performed. Healthcare workers were enrolled in the week of the UK lockdown, from 23 to 31 March 2020, and were followed every week for up to roughly 15 weeks. In this sample, this clonotype turned up many times. Its antigen remains undetermined. Nothing much larger sits one base from this clone, and base qualities are not available. Deletion took 9 bases off V and 5 bases off J, with a span of 7 bases between the germline ends. Reading the germline V gene (reference sequence) gives CDR1 LNHDA and CDR2 SQIVND. From its cysteine to its phenylalanine, the CDR3 spans 11 amino acids. The DNA shown is the 33-base CDR3, in frame from base 1. Library preparation was by 5' RACE. Sequencing relied on a NextSeq 500. Unique molecular identifiers were attached to individual cDNA molecules in the TCR library protocol so that sequencing error and PCR bias could be corrected. Sequencing covered both TCR alpha and beta chains, and within each sample the abundances of alpha and beta sequences were tightly co-correlated. On the authors' methods: Decombinator V4 was used to annotate TCR sequences for V gene, J gene and CDR3. TCRs were defined as expanded if a significant change between any two time points was detected under a Poisson model with p below 0.0001. TCR abundances were normalised to the total number of TCRs sequenced per sample and expressed as counts per million. MAIT TCRs were defined by TRAV1-2 paired with TRAJ12, TRAJ20 or TRAJ33, and iNKT TCRs by TRAV10 paired with TRAJ18. A search of VDJdb, accessed on 1 November 2021, was run for TCRs annotated to CMV, EBV and SARS-CoV-2, with TCRs annotated for multiple antigens excluded. The public reads were reprocessed in TCRdb via fastp at Q25 and MiXCR, keeping in-frame beta chains. Entries that share a CDR3 protein sequence are merged under the most common genes and DNA. The V and J calls shown here were made by TCRdb, not taken from the authors' results. The sample profile shows around 81,000 distinct CDR3 sequences; 13% to 15% of them were found once. 9.5% to 12% of the sample comes from the top ten.

The sequence derives from an adult who was a healthcare worker with PCR-confirmed SARS-CoV-2 infection or an uninfected control (not recorded which). The sample was whole blood. The chain was built from TRBV19 and TRBJ2-2; TRBD2 is a possible D gene, resting on 6 matching bases. The DNA is as follows: TGTGCCAGCCGGGGGACCGGGGAGCTGTTTTTT. It codes for CASRGTGELFF.